This entry is about one TCR beta chain. The data originate from a study of blood T cell repertoires in COVID-19. Study-wide context: Spain, Italy and the United States supplied samples that represented acute and convalescent COVID-19.

Germline CDR1 LNHNV, CDR2 YYDKDF (reference sequence). The CDR3 loop spans 17 amino acids. Trimming removed 0 bases at V and 0 bases at J, with 12 bases between. Repertoires were generated with immunoSEQ multiplex PCR, while TCRdb's copy carries only in-frame clones and drops some. The table lists hundreds of thousands of clones, about 79% of them singletons, with 7.5% to 10% in the top ten. The sequenced material came from peripheral blood. This sequence originates from a man older than 75 with acute or convalescent COVID-19. This rearrangement joins TRBV15 to TRBJ2-4; no definite D call. CDR3 bases: TGTGCCACCAGCAGAGAGCGCCAGGTCATAGCCAAAAACATTCAGTACTTC. This codes for CATSRERQVIAKNIQYF.